This T cell receptor beta chain was recorded in a study of blood T cell repertoires in COVID-19. V was pared by 0 bases and J by 6 bases, with 8 bases of the junction left unmatched. This CDR3 region has 15 residues. Germline V CDR1 and CDR2: SGHAT, FQNNGV. This clone was observed a single time. As originally analysed: Amplification from reference gene primers served as the basis for estimated nucleated cell counts. The data were produced by immunoSEQ multiplex PCR, yet TCRdb's version contains in-frame clones alone and is incomplete. That table supplies the V and J calls and clone size; D and trimming were determined from the DNA. The table lists over 100,000 clones, roughly 76% of them singletons.

The sample consisted of peripheral blood. The chain recombines TRBV11-2 with TRBJ2-7; 7 nucleotides line up with TRBD2. This receptor was obtained from a human donor in a cohort sampled during active COVID-19. In DNA form, the CDR3 reads TGTGCCAGCAGCTTAGATAACCTAGCGGCGAGCGAGCAGTACTTC. It yields the protein CASSLDNLAASEQYF.